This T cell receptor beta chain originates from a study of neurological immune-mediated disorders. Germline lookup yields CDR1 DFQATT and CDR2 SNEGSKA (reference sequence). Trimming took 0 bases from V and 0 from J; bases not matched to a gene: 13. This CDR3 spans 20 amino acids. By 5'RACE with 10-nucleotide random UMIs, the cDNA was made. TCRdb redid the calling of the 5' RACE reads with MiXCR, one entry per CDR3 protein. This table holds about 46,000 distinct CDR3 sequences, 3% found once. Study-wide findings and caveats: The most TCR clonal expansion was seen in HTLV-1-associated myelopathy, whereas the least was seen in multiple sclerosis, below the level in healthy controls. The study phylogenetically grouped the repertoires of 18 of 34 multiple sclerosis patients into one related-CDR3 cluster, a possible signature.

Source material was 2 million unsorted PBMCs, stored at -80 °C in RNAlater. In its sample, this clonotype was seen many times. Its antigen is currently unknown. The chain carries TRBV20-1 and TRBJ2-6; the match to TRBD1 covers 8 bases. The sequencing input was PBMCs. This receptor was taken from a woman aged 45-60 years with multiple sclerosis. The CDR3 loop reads CSARDHGQGFVRSGANVLTF. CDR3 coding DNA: TGCAGTGCTAGAGACCACGGACAGGGTTTCGTTCGCTCTGGGGCCAACGTCCTGACTTTC.